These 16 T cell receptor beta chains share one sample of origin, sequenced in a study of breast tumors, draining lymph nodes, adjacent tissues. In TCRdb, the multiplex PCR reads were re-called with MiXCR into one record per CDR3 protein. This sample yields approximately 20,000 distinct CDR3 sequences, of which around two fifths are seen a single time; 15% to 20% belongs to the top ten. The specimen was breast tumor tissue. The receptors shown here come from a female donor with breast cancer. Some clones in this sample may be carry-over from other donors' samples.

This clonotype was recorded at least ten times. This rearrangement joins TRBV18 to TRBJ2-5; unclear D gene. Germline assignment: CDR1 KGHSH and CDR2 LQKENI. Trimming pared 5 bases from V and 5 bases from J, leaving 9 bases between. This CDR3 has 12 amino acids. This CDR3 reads CASSGIRETQYF. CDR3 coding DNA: TGTGCCAGCTCAGGAATCCGGGAGACCCAGTACTTC.

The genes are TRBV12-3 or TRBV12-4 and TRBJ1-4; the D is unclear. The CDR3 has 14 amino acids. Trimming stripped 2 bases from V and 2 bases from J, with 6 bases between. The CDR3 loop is CASSLSGTNEKLFF. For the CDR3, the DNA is TGTGCCAGCAGTTTATCCGGTACTAATGAAAAACTGTTTTTT.

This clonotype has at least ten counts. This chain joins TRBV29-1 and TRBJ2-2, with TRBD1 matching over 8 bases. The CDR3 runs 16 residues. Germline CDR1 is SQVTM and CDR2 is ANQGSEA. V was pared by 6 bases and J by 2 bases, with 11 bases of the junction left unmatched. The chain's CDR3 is CSVNDRTGLNTGELFF. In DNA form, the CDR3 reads TGCAGCGTAAACGACCGGACAGGGTTAAACACCGGGGAGCTGTTTTTT.

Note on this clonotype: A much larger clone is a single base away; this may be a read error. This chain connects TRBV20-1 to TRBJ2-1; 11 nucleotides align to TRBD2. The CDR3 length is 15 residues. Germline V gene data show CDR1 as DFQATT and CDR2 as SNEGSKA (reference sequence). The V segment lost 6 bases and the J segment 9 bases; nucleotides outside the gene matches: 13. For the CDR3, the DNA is TGCAGTGCAAGCCCGGCACTAGCGGGAGCCCTTGAGCAGTTCTTC. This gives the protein CSASPALAGALEQFF.

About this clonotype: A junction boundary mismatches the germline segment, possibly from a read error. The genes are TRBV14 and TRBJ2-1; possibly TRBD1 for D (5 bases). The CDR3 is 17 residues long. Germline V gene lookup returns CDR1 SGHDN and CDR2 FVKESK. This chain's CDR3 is CASSQPRGALGLSEQSF. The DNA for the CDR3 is TGTGCCAGCAGCCAACCAAGGGGTGCGCTGGGTTTATCGGAGCAGTCCTTC.

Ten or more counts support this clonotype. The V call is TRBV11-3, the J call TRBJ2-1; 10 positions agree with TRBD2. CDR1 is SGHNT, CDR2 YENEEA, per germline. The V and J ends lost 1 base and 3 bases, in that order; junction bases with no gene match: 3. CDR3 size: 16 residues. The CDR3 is CASSLGTSGIYNEQFF. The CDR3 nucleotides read TGTGCCAGCAGCTTAGGAACTAGCGGGATCTACAATGAGCAGTTCTTC.

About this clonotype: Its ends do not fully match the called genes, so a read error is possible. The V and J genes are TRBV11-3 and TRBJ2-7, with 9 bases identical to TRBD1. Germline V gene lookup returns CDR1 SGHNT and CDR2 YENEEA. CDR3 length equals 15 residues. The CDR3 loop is CASSSSTGTGNEQHF. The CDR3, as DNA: TGTGCCAGCAGCTCATCGACCGGGACAGGGAACGAGCAGCACTTC.

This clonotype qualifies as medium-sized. The CDR3 protein is CASSLVGQGMDTDTQYF. The DNA for the CDR3 is TGTGCCAGCAGCTTAGTGGGACAGGGTATGGACACAGATACGCAGTATTTT. This chain connects TRBV7-8 to TRBJ2-3; 9 bases match TRBD1. After removal of 1 base from V and 2 bases from J, the junction contained 7 bases not matched to a gene. The CDR3 is made up of 17 amino acids. Looked up from germline, CDR1 is SGHVS and CDR2 is FQNEAQ.

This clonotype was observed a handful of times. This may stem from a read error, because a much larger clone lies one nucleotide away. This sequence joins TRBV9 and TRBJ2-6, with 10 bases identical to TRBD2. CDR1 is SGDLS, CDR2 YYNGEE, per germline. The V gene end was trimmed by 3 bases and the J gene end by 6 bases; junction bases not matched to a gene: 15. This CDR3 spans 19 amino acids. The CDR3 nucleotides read TGTGCCAGCAGCGGAGACCCTAGCGGGAGAGGACCTGCGGCCAACGTCCTGACTTTC. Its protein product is CASSGDPSGRGPAANVLTF.

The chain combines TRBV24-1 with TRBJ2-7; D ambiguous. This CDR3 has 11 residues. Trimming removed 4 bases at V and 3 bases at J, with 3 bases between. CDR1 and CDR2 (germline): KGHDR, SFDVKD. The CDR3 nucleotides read TGTGCCACCAGTGAGGGCTACGAGCAGTACTTC. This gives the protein CATSEGYEQYF.

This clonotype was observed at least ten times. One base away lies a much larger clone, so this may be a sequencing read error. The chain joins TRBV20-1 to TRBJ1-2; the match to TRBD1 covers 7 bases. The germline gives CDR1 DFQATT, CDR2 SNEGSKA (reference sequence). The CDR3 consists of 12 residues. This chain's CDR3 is CSADGDSYGSTF. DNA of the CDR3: TGCAGTGCCGATGGGGACAGTTACGGCTCCACCTTC.

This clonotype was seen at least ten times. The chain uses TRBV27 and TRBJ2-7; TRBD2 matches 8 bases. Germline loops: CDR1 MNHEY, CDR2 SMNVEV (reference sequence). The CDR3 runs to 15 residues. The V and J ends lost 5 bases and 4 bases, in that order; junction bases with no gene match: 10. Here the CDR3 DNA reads TGTGCCAGCAGTCCTACTAGCGGTCCGGGATACGAGCAGTACTTC. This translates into CASSPTSGPGYEQYF.

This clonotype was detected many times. The CDR3 DNA reads as TGTGCCAGCGAGCACGGCTCTGGGGCCAACGTCCTGACTTTC. It codes for CASEHGSGANVLTF. The chain carries TRBV6-1 and TRBJ2-6, with D hard to call. Per the germline V gene, CDR1 is MNHNS and CDR2 is SASEGT. This CDR3 is built from 14 residues. The V end lost 8 bases, the J end lost 0 bases, and 8 bases lay between the germline ends.

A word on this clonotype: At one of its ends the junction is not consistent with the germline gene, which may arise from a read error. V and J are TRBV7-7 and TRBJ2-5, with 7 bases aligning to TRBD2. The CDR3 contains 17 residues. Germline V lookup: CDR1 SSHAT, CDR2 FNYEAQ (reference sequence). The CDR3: CASSPRGASGLQETRYF. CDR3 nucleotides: TGTGCTAGCAGCCCCCGCGGAGCTAGCGGTCTACAAGAGACCCGGTACTTC.

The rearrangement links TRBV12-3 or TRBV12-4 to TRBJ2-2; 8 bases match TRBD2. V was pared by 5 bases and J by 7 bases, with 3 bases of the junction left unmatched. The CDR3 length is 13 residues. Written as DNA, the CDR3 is TGTGCCAGCAGTCTCGGGACTAGCGGGGAGCTGTTTTTT. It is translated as CASSLGTSGELFF.

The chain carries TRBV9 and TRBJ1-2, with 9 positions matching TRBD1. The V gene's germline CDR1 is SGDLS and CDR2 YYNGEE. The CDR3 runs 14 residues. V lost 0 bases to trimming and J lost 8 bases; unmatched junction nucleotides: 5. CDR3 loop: CASSVGQGVLGYTF. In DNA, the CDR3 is TGTGCCAGCAGCGTAGGACAGGGGGTATTGGGCTACACCTTC.